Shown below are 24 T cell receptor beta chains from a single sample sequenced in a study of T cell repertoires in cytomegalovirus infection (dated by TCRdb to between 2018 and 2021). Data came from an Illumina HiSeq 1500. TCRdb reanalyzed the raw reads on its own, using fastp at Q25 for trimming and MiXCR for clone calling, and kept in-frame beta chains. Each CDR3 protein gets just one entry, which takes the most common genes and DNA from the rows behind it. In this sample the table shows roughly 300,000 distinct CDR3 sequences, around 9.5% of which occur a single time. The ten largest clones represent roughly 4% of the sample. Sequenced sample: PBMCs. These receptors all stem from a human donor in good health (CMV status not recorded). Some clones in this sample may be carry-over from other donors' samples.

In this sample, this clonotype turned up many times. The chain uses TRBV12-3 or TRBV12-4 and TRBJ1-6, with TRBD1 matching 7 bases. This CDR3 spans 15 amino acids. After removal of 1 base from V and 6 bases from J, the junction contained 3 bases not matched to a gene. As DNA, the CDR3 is TGTGCCAGCAGTTTAGGAGACAGGGCTAATTCACCCCTCCACTTT. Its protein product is CASSLGDRANSPLHF.

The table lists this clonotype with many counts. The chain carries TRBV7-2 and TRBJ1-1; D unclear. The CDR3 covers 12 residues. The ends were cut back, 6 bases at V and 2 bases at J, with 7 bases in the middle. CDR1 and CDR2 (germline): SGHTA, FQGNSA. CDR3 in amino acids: CASSRFNTEAFF. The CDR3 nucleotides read TGTGCCAGCAGTCGATTTAACACTGAAGCTTTCTTT.

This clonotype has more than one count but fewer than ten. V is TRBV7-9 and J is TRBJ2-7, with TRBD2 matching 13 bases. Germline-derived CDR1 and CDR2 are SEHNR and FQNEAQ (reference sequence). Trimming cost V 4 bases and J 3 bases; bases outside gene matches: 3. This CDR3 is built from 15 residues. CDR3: CASSSTSGRFYEQYF. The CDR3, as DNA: TGTGCCAGCAGCTCGACTAGCGGGAGGTTCTACGAGCAGTACTTC.

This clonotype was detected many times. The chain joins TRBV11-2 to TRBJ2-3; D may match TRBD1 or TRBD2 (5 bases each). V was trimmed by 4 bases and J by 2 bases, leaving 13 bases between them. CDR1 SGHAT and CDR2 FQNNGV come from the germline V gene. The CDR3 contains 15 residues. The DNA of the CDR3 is TGTGCCAGCAGCTCCCCTGGGGGAAACACAGATACGCAGTATTTT. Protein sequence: CASSSPGGNTDTQYF.

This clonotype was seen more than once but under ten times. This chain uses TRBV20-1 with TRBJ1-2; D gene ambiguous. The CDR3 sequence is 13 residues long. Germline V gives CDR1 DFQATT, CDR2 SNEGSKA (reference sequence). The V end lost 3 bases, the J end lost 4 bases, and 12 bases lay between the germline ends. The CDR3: CSASLDKAYGYTF. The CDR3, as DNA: TGCAGTGCTAGCTTGGATAAAGCCTATGGCTACACCTTC.

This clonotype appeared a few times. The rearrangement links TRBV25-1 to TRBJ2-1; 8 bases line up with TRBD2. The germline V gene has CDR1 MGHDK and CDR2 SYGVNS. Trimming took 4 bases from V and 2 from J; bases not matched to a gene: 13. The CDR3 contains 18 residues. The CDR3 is CASSGGASGRGAYNEQFF. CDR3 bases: TGTGCCAGCAGTGGGGGGGCAAGCGGGAGAGGCGCCTACAATGAGCAGTTCTTC.

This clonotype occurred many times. CDR3 nucleotide sequence: TGTGCCAGCAGCCGAGAGACTAGCGGGAGACATAATGAGCAGTTCTTC. This encodes CASSRETSGRHNEQFF. J is TRBJ2-1 and V is TRBV6-1; 12 nucleotides match TRBD2. J gave up 7 bases and V 6 bases, and 10 bases lay outside the gene matches. Per the germline V gene, CDR1 is MNHNS and CDR2 is SASEGT. The CDR3 has 16 residues.

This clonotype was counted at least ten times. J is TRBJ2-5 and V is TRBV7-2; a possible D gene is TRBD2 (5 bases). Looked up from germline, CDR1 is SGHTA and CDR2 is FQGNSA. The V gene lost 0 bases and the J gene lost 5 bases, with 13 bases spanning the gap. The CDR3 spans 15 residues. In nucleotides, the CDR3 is TGTGCCAGCAGCTTAGCGGGAGTGGGGTCGGAGACCCAGTACTTC. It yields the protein CASSLAGVGSETQYF.

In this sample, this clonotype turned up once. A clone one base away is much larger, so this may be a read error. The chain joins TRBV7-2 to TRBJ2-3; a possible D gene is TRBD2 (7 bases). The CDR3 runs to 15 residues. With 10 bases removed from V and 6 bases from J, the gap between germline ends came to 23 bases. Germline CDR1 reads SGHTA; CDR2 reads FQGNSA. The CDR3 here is CANRPHIGGPDTQYF. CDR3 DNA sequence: TGTGCCAACAGACCGCACATCGGGGGGCCGGATACGCAGTATTTT.

The CDR3 DNA reads as TGTGCCAGCAGCTTACGACCACAGAACACTGAAGCTTTCTTT. Its translation: CASSLRPQNTEAFF. This rearrangement joins TRBV7-2 to TRBJ1-1; no firm D call. Germline CDR1 SGHTA, CDR2 FQGNSA. This CDR3 contains 14 residues. V lost 2 bases, J lost 1 base, and 8 bases lay in between.

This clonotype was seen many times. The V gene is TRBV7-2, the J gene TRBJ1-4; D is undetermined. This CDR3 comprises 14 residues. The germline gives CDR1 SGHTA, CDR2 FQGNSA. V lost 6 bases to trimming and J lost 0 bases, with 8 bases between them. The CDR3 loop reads CASSKQTTNEKLFF. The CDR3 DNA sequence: TGTGCCAGCAGTAAACAGACAACTAATGAAAAACTGTTTTTT.

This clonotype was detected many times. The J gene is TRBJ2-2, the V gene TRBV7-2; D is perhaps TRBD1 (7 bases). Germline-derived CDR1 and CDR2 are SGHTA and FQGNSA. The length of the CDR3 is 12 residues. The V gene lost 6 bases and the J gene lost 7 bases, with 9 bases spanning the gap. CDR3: CASRRDSGELFF. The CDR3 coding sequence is TGTGCCAGCAGGCGGGACAGCGGGGAGCTGTTTTTT.

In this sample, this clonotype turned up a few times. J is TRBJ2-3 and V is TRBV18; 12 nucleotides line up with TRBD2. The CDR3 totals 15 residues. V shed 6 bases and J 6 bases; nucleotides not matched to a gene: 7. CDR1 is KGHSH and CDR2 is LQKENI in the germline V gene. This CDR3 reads CASSASGGAVDTQYF. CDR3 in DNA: TGTGCCAGCTCGGCTAGCGGGGGGGCCGTGGATACGCAGTATTTT.

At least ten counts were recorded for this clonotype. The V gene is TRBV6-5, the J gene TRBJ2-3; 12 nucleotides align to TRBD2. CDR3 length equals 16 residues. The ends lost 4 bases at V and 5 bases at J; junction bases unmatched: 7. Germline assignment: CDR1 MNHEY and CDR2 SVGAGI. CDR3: CASSLTSGSFGDTQYF. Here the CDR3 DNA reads TGTGCCAGCAGTTTGACTAGCGGGAGTTTTGGAGATACGCAGTATTTT.

CDR3 sequence reads: CASRGPYPAHTQYF. CDR3 coding DNA: TGTGCCAGCAGAGGTCCCTATCCTGCACATACGCAGTATTTT. V and J are TRBV7-2 and TRBJ2-3; no reliable D call. V was cut by 6 bases and J by 7 bases, with 17 bases left in between. The germline V gene encodes CDR1 SGHTA and CDR2 FQGNSA. This CDR3 contains 14 residues.

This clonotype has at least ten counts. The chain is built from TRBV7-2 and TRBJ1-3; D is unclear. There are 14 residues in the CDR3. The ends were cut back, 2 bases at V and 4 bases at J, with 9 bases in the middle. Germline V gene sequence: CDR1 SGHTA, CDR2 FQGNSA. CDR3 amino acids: CASSLRRAGNTIYF. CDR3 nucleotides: TGTGCCAGCAGCTTACGGCGTGCGGGAAACACCATATATTTT.

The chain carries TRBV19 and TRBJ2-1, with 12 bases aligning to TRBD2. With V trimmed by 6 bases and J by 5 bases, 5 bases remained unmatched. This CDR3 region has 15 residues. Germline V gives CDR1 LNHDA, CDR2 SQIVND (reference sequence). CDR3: CASRTSGSGNNEQFF. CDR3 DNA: TGTGCCAGTAGGACTAGCGGGAGCGGCAACAATGAGCAGTTCTTC.

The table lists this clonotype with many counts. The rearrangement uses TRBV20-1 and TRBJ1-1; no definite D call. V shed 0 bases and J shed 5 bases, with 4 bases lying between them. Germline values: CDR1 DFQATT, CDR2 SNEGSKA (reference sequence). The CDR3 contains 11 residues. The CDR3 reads CSARDGTEAFF. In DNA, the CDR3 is TGCAGTGCTAGAGACGGGACTGAAGCTTTCTTT.

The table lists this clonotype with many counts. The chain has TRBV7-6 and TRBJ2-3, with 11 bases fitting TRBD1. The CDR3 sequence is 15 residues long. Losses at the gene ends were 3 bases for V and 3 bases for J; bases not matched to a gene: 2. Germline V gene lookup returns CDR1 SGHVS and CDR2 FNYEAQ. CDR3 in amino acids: CASSLGQGGTDTQYF. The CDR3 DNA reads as TGTGCCAGCAGCTTGGGACAGGGGGGGACAGATACGCAGTATTTT.

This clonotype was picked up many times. CDR3 in amino acids: CASSPRVGNTGELFF. CDR3 bases: TGTGCCAGCAGCCCTAGAGTGGGGAACACCGGGGAGCTGTTTTTT. The V call is TRBV7-6, the J call TRBJ2-2; D unresolved. CDR3 length: 15 residues. V was trimmed by 5 bases and J by 1 base, leaving 11 bases between them. Per germline, CDR1 SGHVS and CDR2 FNYEAQ.

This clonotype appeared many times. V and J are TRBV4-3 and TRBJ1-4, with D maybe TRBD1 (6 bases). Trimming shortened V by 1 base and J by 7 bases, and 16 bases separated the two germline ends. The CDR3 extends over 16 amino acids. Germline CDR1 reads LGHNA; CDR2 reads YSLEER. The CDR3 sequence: CASSQGSWTASEKLFF. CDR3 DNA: TGCGCCAGCAGCCAAGGATCGTGGACAGCGAGTGAAAAACTGTTTTTT.

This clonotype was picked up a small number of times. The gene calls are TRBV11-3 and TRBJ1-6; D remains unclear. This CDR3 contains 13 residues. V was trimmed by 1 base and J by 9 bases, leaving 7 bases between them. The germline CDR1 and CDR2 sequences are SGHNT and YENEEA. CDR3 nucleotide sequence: TGTGCCAGCAGCTTAGGTTATGGTTCACCCCTCCACTTT. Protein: CASSLGYGSPLHF.

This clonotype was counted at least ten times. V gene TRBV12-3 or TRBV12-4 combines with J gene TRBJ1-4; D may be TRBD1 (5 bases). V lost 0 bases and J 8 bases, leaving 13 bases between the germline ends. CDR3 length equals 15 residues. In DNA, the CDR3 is TGTGCCAGCAGTTTAGCGCAGGGCTTGAGCGAAAAACTGTTTTTT. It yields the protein CASSLAQGLSEKLFF.

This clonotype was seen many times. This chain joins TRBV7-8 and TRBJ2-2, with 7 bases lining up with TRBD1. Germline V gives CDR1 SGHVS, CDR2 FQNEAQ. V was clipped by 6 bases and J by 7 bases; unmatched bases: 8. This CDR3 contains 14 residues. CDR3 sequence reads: CASSTGARVGELFF. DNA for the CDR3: TGTGCCAGCAGTACAGGGGCGCGGGTCGGGGAGCTGTTTTTT.